What follows are 9 T cell receptor beta chains derived from one specimen sequenced in a study of PD-L1 blockade in urothelial cancer (dated by TCRdb to about 2017). Library preparation employed the immunoSEQ multiplex PCR assay. This immuneACCESS table, as held by TCRdb, lists in-frame sequences with V and J called but not all clones. Of the missing ones, under half trace to an unresolved V gene in checked studies; the others have no known cause. Present in this sample are approximately 46,000 clones, about 85% of which were seen just once. The ten most abundant clones make up 6% to 9% of the sample. The starting material was PBMCs, obtained around atezolizumab (anti-PD-L1) treatment. These TCRs come from a man in his fifties or sixties with urothelial cancer.

This clone has a single count. DNA of the CDR3: TGCGCCAGCAGCTTGGCCTCAGGGCGCCAAGAGACCCAGTACTTC. Amino acids: CASSLASGRQETQYF. The V gene is TRBV5-1, the J gene TRBJ2-5; perhaps TRBD1 as D (5 bases). The CDR3 is 15 amino acids. CDR1 and CDR2 from the germline V gene are SGHRS and YFSETQ. V shed 0 bases and J shed 1 base, with 10 bases lying between them. The full variable domain, rest sourced from reference TRBV5-1 and TRBJ2-5, is KAGVTQTPRYLIKTRGQQVTLSCSPISGHRSVSWYQQTPGQGLQFLFEYFSETQRNKGNFPGRFSGRQFSNSRSEMNVSTLELGDSALYLCASSLASGRQETQYFGPGTRLLVL.

This sequence joins TRBV5-6 and TRBJ2-5, with D maybe TRBD1 (6 bases). V lost 4 bases and J 0 bases, leaving 16 bases between the germline ends. CDR1 is SGHDT and CDR2 is YYEEEE in the germline V gene. CDR3 size: 16 residues. The CDR3 DNA follows: TGTGCCAGCAGCAGCCTCCTTGGACAGAACCAAGAGACCCAGTACTTC. The encoded protein is CASSSLLGQNQETQYF. The full variable domain, rest sourced from reference TRBV5-6 and TRBJ2-5, is DAGVTQSPTHLIKTRGQQVTLRCSPKSGHDTVSWYQQALGQGPQFIFQYYEEEERQRGNFPDRFSGHQFPNYSSELNVNALLLGDSALYLCASSSLLGQNQETQYFGPGTRLLVL.

The rearrangement uses TRBV7-9 and TRBJ1-1; D unresolved. Germline-derived CDR1 and CDR2 are SEHNR and FQNEAQ (reference sequence). The V end was cut by 1 base, the J end by 1 base, with 7 bases between. This CDR3 is 14 amino acids long. The CDR3 nucleotides are TGTGCCAGCAGCTTAGGAGGAGGGAACACTGAAGCTTTCTTT. It specifies CASSLGGGNTEAFF.

The rearrangement joins TRBV29-1 to TRBJ2-7; possibly TRBD1 for D (5 bases). The CDR3 covers 14 residues. Germline V gene sequence: CDR1 SQVTM, CDR2 ANQGSEA. Trimming pared 7 bases from V and 0 bases from J, leaving 16 bases between. The DNA of the CDR3 is TGCAGCGCCGTGACAGACCCTAGCTCCTACGAGCAGTACTTC. Translation: CSAVTDPSSYEQYF.

The chain is built from TRBV6-1 and TRBJ1-4; a weak D match, TRBD1 (5 bases). In germline, CDR1 is MNHNS, CDR2 SASEGT. V gave up 6 bases and J gave up 3 bases, with 14 bases separating them. The length of the CDR3 is 15 residues. CDR3 residues: CASSSLGGSNEKLFF. The CDR3 bases are TGTGCCAGCAGCTCCCTCGGGGGTTCTAATGAAAAACTGTTTTTT.

V gene TRBV30 combines with J gene TRBJ2-5, with TRBD2 matching 8 bases. The trim removed 3 bases at V and 5 bases at J, leaving 14 bases unmatched. CDR3 size: 16 residues. The V gene's germline CDR1 is GTSNPN and CDR2 SVGIG (reference sequence). The CDR3 spells CAWRTPGGGPRETQYF. The CDR3 DNA is TGTGCCTGGAGGACCCCTGGCGGGGGGCCTCGTGAGACCCAGTACTTC.

The V call is TRBV5-4, the J call TRBJ1-1, with D perhaps matching TRBD1 (5 bases). Germline V lookup: CDR1 SGHNT, CDR2 YYREEE (reference sequence). The V gene lost 0 bases and the J gene lost 4 bases, with 16 bases spanning the gap. This CDR3 contains 16 residues. CDR3 nucleotides: TGTGCCAGCAGCTTGGGGCAGGGTCTAAGTAGCACTGAAGCTTTCTTT. Amino acid sequence: CASSLGQGLSSTEAFF.

This chain connects TRBV19 to TRBJ2-1; the D gene is possibly TRBD1 (6 bases). The ends were cut back, 8 bases at V and 4 bases at J, with 15 bases in the middle. The CDR3 consists of 14 residues. The germline V gene encodes CDR1 LNHDA and CDR2 SQIVND (reference sequence). The CDR3 sequence is CASHPGQNYNEQFF. The CDR3 nucleotides read TGTGCCAGTCATCCAGGACAGAATTACAATGAGCAGTTCTTC.

V is TRBV30 and J is TRBJ1-3; D remains ambiguous. Germline V gene sequence: CDR1 GTSNPN, CDR2 SVGIG (reference sequence). Between the trimmed V and J ends, which lost 3 bases and 0 bases, there was a span of 9 bases. This CDR3 spans 14 amino acids. CDR3 bases: TGTGCCTGGAGGGAGGGTACCTCTGGAAACACCATATATTTT. This gives the protein CAWREGTSGNTIYF.